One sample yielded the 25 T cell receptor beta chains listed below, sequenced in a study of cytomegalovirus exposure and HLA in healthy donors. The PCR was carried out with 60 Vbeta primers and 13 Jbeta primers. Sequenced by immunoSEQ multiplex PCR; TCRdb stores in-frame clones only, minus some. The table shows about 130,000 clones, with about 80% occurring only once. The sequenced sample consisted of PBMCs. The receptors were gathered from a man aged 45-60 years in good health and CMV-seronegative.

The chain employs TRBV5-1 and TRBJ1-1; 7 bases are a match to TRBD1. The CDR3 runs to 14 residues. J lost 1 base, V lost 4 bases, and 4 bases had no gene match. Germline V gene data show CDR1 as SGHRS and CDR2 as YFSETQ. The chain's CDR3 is CASSNRQGNTEAFF. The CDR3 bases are TGCGCCAGCAGCAATAGACAGGGGAACACTGAAGCTTTCTTT.

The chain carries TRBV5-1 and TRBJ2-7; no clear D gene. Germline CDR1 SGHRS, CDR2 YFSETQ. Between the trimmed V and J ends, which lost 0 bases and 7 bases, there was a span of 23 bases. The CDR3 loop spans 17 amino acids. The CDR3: CASSLVADARLPMEQYF. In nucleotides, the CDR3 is TGCGCCAGCAGCTTGGTTGCTGATGCCCGACTCCCGATGGAGCAGTACTTC.

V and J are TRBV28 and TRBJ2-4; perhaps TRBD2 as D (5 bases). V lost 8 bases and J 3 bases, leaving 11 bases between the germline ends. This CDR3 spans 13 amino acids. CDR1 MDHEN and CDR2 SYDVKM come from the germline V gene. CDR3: CASLDFGKNIQYF. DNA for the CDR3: TGTGCCAGCTTGGACTTTGGCAAAAACATTCAGTACTTC.

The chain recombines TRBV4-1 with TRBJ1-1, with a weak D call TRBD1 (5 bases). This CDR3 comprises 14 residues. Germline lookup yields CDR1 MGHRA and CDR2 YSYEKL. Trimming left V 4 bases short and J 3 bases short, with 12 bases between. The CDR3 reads CASSPQEGDTEAFF. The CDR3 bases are TGCGCCAGCAGCCCTCAGGAAGGGGACACTGAAGCTTTCTTT.

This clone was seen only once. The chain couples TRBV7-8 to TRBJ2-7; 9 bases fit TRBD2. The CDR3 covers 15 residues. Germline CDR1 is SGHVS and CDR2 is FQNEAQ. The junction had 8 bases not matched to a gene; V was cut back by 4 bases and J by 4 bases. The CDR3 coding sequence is TGTGCCAGCAGCTCGGCCGGGACTAGCTTGTACGAGCAGTACTTC. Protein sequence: CASSSAGTSLYEQYF. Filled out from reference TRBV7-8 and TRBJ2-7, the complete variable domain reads GAGVSQSPRYKVAKRGQDVALRCDPISGHVSLFWYQQALGQGPEFLTYFQNEAQLDKSGLPSDRFFAERPEGSVSTLKIQRTQQEDSAVYLCASSSAGTSLYEQYFGPGTRLTVT.

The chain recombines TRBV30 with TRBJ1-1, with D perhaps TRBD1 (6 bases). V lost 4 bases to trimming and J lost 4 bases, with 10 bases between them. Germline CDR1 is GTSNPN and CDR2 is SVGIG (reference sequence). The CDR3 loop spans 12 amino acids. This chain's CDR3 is CAWKGGGTEAFF. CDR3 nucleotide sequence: TGTGCCTGGAAAGGGGGGGGCACTGAAGCTTTCTTT.

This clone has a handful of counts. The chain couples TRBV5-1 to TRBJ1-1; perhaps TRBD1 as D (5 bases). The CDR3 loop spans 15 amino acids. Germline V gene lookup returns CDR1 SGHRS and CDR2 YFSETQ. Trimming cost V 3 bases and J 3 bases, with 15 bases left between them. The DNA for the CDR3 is TGCGCCAGCAGCTCCCAGAAGGCGGGGGACACTGAAGCTTTCTTT. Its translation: CASSSQKAGDTEAFF.

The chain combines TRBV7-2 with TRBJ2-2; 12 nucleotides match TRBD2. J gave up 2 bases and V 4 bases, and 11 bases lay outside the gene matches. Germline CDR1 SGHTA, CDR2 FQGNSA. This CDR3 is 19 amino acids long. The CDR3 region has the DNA TGTGCCAGCAGCTCTGCCAAGACTAGCGGGAGTATAAACACCGGGGAGCTGTTTTTT. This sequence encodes CASSSAKTSGSINTGELFF.

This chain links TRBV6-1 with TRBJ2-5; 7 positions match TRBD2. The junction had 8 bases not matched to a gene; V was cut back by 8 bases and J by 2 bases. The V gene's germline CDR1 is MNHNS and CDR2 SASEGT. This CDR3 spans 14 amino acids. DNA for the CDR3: TGTGCCAGCCGCCCTCTAGCGGTACAAGAGACCCAGTACTTC. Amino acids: CASRPLAVQETQYF.

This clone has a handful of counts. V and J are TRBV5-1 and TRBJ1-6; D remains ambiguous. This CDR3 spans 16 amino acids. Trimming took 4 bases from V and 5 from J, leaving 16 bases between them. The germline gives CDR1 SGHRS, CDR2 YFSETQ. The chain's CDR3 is CASSPAEVRDNSPLHF. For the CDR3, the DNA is TGCGCCAGCAGCCCGGCGGAGGTTAGGGATAATTCACCCCTCCACTTT.

The CDR3, as DNA: TGTGCCAGCAGCTTGGTCGGGAGCTCCTACAATGAGCAGTTCTTC. Protein: CASSLVGSSYNEQFF. The J gene is TRBJ2-1, the V gene TRBV5-4, with a weak D call TRBD2 (6 bases). The germline V and J ends were trimmed by 0 bases and 0 bases, with 7 bases remaining between them. This CDR3 is built from 15 residues. Germline assignment: CDR1 SGHNT and CDR2 YYREEE (reference sequence). The full variable domain, with the rest looked up from reference TRBV5-4 and TRBJ2-1, is ETGVTQSPTHLIKTRGQQVTLRCSSQSGHNTVSWYQQALGQGPQFIFQYYREEENGRGNFPPRFSGLQFPNYSSELNVNALELDDSALYLCASSLVGSSYNEQFFGPGTRLTVL.

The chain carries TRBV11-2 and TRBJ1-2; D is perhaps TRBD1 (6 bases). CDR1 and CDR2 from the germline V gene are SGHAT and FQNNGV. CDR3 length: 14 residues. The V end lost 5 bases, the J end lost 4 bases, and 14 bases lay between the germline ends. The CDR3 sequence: CASSRGQTLYGYTF. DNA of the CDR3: TGTGCCAGCAGCCGAGGACAGACTCTCTATGGCTACACCTTC.

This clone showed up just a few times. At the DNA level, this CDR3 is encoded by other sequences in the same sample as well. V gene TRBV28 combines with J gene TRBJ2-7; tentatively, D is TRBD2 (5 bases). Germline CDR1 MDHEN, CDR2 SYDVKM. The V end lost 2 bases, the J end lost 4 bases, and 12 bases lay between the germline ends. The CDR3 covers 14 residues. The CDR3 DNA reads TGTGCCAGCAGTTTAGGAGGAGCCGCGTACGAGCAGTACTTC. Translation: CASSLGGAAYEQYF.

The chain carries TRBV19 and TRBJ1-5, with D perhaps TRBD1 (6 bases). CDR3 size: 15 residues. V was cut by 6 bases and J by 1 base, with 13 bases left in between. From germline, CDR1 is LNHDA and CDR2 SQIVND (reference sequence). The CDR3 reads CASRSGQMSNQPQHF. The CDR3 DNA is TGTGCCAGTAGGTCGGGACAAATGAGCAATCAGCCCCAGCATTTT.

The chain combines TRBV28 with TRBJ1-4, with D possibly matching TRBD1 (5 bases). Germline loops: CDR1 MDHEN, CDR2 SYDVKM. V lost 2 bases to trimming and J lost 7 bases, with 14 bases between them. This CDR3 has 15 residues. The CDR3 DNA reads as TGTGCCAGCAGTTTACCGGGACTTCGTAGTGAAAAACTGTTTTTT. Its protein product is CASSLPGLRSEKLFF.

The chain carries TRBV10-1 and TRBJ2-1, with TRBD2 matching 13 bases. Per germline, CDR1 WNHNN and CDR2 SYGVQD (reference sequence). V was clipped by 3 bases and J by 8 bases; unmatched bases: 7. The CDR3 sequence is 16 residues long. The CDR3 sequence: CASSELAGGGQYEQFF. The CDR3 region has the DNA TGCGCCAGCAGTGAACTAGCGGGGGGGGGACAATATGAGCAGTTCTTC.

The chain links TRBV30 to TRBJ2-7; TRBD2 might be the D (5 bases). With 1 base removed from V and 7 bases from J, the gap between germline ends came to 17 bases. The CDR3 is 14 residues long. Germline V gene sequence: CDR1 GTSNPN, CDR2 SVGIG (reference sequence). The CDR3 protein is CAWSDPGLPGEQYF. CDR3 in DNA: TGTGCCTGGAGTGACCCGGGCCTTCCGGGGGAGCAGTACTTC.

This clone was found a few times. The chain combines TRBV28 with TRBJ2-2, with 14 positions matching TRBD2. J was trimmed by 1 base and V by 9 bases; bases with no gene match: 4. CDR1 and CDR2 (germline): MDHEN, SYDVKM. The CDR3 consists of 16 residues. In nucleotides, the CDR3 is TGTGCCAGTGGACTAGCGGGAGGAGGGAACACCGGGGAGCTGTTTTTT. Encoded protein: CASGLAGGGNTGELFF.

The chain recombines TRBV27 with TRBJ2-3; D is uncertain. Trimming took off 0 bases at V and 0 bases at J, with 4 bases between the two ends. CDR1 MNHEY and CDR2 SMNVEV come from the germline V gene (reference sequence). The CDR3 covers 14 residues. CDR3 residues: CASSLSRSTDTQYF. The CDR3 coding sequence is TGTGCCAGCAGTTTATCGCGGAGCACAGATACGCAGTATTTT.

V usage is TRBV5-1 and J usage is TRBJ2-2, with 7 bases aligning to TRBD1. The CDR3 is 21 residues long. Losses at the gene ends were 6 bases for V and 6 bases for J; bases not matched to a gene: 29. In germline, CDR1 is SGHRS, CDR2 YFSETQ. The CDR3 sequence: CASNLRGLTEPNRGDAGELFF. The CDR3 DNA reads TGCGCCAGCAACCTTCGTGGTTTGACAGAGCCAAACAGGGGCGACGCCGGGGAGCTGTTTTTT.

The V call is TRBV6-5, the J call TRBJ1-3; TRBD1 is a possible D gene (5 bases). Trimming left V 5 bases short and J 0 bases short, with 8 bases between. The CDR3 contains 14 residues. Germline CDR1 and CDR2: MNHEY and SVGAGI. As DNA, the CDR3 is TGTGCCAGCAGTAGACAGCTCTCTGGAAACACCATATATTTT. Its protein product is CASSRQLSGNTIYF.

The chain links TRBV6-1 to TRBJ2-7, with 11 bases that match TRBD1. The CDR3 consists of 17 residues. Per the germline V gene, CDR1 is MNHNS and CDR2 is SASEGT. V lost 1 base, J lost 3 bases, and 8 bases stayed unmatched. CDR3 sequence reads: CASSEGPTGQGGYEQYF. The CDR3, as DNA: TGTGCCAGCAGTGAAGGCCCGACGGGACAGGGGGGCTACGAGCAGTACTTC.

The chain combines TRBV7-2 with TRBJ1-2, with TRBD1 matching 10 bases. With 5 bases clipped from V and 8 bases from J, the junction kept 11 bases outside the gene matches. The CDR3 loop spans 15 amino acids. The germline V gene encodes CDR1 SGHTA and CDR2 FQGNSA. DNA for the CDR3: TGTGCCAGCAGCCCCCGGGACAGGGGTTCGCGAGGCTACACCTTC. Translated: CASSPRDRGSRGYTF.

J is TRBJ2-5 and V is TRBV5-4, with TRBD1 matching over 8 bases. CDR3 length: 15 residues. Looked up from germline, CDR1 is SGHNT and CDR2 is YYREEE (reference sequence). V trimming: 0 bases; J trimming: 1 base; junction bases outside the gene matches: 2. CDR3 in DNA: TGTGCCAGCAGCTTGGGGGGGACAGGCCAAGAGACCCAGTACTTC. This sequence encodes CASSLGGTGQETQYF.

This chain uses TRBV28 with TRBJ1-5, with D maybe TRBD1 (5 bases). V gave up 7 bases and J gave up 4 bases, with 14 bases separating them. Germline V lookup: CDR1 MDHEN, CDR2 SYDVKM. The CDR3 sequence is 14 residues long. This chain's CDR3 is CASILGGFNQPQHF. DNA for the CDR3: TGTGCCAGCATCCTGGGGGGGTTTAATCAGCCCCAGCATTTT.